One sample yielded the 9 T cell receptor beta chains listed below, sequenced in a study of T cells in Graves' hyperthyroidism and ophthalmopathy. The TCR beta CDR3 regions underwent amplification using RNA transcripts as the source. Carried out on the TCR CDR3, a first-round RT-PCR used the HTBI primer set. MiXCR was run by TCRdb on the multiplex PCR reads, yielding one entry per CDR3 protein. The sample has 20,000 to 30,000 distinct CDR3 sequences, 45% seen once. The source material was blood. These receptors were obtained from a woman aged 25 to 45 with Graves' hyperthyroidism.

This clonotype was picked up a small number of times. Just one base apart from a much larger clone, this may be a read error. The V and J genes are TRBV11-3 and TRBJ2-7, with D perhaps TRBD2 (5 bases). The CDR3 is 14 amino acids. CDR1 SGHNT and CDR2 YENEEA come from the germline V gene. CDR3 nucleotide sequence: TGTACCAGCAGCGCCGGATGGGGAGCCGGGGAGCAGTACTTC. Protein product: CTSSAGWGAGEQYF.

In its sample, this clonotype ranks as medium-sized (0.01 to 0.1%). The rearrangement uses TRBV6-1 and TRBJ2-6, with TRBD2 as a possible D gene (5 bases). In germline, CDR1 is MNHNS, CDR2 SASEGT. The CDR3 consists of 18 residues. V lost 0 bases to trimming and J lost 0 bases, with 12 bases between them. For the CDR3, the DNA is TGTGCCAGCAGTGAAGCGCTGTCTACTAGCTCTGGGGCCAACGTCCTGACTTTC. Translating it yields CASSEALSTSSGANVLTF.

For this clonotype: Since the CDR3 does not end with the conserved phenylalanine or tryptophan, this likely comes from a read error. The chain recombines TRBV7-9 with TRBJ1-1; D call uncertain. V lost 6 bases, J lost 1 base, and 12 bases lay in between. CDR1 is SEHNR, CDR2 FQNEAQ, per germline (reference sequence). There are 14 residues in the CDR3. The CDR3 sequence: CASSSQYRNTEAFL. DNA for the CDR3: TGTGCCAGCAGTTCTCAATACAGGAACACTGAAGCTTTCTTG.

The chain combines TRBV19 with TRBJ2-3, with 8 bases aligning to TRBD2. J lost 3 bases, V lost 8 bases, and 16 bases had no gene match. The CDR3 totals 17 residues. Germline V gene data show CDR1 as LNHDA and CDR2 as SQIVND (reference sequence). CDR3 DNA: TGTGCCAGTGGGATCGGAGGACGGGAGGGGAGGACAGATACGCAGTATTTT. Amino acid sequence: CASGIGGREGRTDTQYF.

This clonotype was recorded many times. The chain joins TRBV28 to TRBJ1-1, with no clear D. V gave up 2 bases and J gave up 4 bases, with 14 bases separating them. The CDR3 extends over 15 amino acids. The germline CDR1 and CDR2 sequences are MDHEN and SYDVKM. CDR3 region: CASSLGIGRPTEAFF. CDR3 in DNA: TGTGCCAGCAGTTTAGGGATTGGCAGACCCACTGAAGCTTTCTTT.

The chain employs TRBV20-1 and TRBJ2-7; either TRBD1 or TRBD2 may fit D (5 bases each). Trimming pared 0 bases from V and 5 bases from J, leaving 20 bases between. This CDR3 has 16 amino acids. Germline V gene lookup returns CDR1 DFQATT and CDR2 SNEGSKA (reference sequence). In nucleotides, the CDR3 is TGCAGTGCTAGAGATGGGAGTGGGGCTAGAAGAAACGAGCAGTACTTC. Its translation is CSARDGSGARRNEQYF.

J is TRBJ2-2 and V is TRBV7-6, with a weak D call TRBD2 (5 bases). V lost 4 bases and J 0 bases, leaving 15 bases between the germline ends. Germline V gene sequence: CDR1 SGHVS, CDR2 FNYEAQ. The CDR3 is 17 amino acids. This chain's CDR3 is CASSWRSGGTNTGELFF. The CDR3 region has the DNA TGTGCCAGCAGCTGGAGGTCCGGCGGCACGAACACCGGGGAGCTGTTTTTT.

This clonotype has ten or more counts. The chain recombines TRBV19 with TRBJ2-7, with 11 bases identical to TRBD2. The ends lost 5 bases at V and 6 bases at J; junction bases unmatched: 12. CDR3 length: 16 residues. Per germline, CDR1 LNHDA and CDR2 SQIVND (reference sequence). The CDR3 region is CASSSFSGRVLGEQYF. Written as DNA, the CDR3 is TGTGCCAGTAGTTCCTTTAGCGGGAGGGTTTTAGGCGAGCAGTACTTC.

This clonotype was counted at least ten times. The V call is TRBV3-1, the J call TRBJ2-7; 12 nucleotides agree with TRBD1. This CDR3 has 15 amino acids. The ends lost 3 bases at V and 6 bases at J; junction bases unmatched: 6. The germline V gene encodes CDR1 LGHDT and CDR2 YNNKEL (reference sequence). CDR3 bases: TGTGCCAGCAGCCATCCGGGACAGGGGGCGCGCGAGCAGTACTTC. It specifies CASSHPGQGAREQYF.